The clone carrying this T cell receptor (beta chain) was detected ten times or more. Time point of the sample: after trial treatment. Documented treatment: LDRT plus nivolumab, ipilimumab, low-dose cyclophosphamide and aspirin (RACIN trial). The data were obtained in a study of low-dose radiotherapy and immunotherapy resistance in tumors. This CDR3 has 17 amino acids. CDR1 SGHNT and CDR2 YENEEA come from the germline V gene. V was clipped by 5 bases and J by 4 bases, with 23 bases between them. TRAV and TRBV primers primed cDNA for both TCRalpha and TCRbeta. TCR amplification ran 20 PCR cycles using constant-region and V-primer adapter primers. TCRdb reprocessed the reads with MiXCR, giving one entry per CDR3 protein. The data hold roughly 90,000 distinct CDR3 sequences, with less than 25% observed a single time.

The sequence came from a female donor with ovarian cancer. The sample in question was PBMCs, obtained after low-dose radiotherapy plus immunotherapy. The chain links TRBV11-3 to TRBJ2-5, with D possibly matching TRBD1 (6 bases). The CDR3 is CASSNPLGSRGRETQYF. The CDR3 DNA follows: TGTGCCAGCAGCAACCCCCTCGGGTCCAGGGGTCGAGAGACCCAGTACTTC.